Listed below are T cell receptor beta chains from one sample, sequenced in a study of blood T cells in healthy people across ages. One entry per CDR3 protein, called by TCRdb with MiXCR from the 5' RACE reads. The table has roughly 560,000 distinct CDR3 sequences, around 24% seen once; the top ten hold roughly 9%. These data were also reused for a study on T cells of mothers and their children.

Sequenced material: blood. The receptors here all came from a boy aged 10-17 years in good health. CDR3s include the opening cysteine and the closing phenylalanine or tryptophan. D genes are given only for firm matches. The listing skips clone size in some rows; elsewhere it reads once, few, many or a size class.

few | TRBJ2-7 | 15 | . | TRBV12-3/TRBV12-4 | CASSFEAGLSYEQYF | TGTGCCAGCAGTTTCGAGGCGGGCCTTTCCTACGAGCAGTACTTC
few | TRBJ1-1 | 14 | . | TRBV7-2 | CASSLKGGGTEAFF | TGTGCCAGCAGCTTAAAGGGCGGGGGAACTGAAGCTTTCTTT
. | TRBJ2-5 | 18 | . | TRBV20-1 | CSARDSAAGGTLQETQYF | TGCAGTGCTAGAGATTCGGCAGCGGGCGGGACCCTCCAAGAGACCCAGTACTTC
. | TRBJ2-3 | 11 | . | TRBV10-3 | CAISGGDTQYF | TGTGCCATCAGTGGGGGAGATACGCAGTATTTT
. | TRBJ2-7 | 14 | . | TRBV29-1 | CSVGIMGAGLVQYF | TGCAGCGTTGGTATTATGGGGGCAGGGCTGGTGCAGTACTTC
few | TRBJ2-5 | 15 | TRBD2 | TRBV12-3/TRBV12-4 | CASSLSGLYQETQYF | TGTGCCAGCAGTTTATCGGGACTATACCAAGAGACCCAGTACTTC
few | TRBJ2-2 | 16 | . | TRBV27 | CASSLSFSPEGGELFF | TGTGCCAGCAGTTTATCGTTCTCCCCTGAGGGCGGGGAGCTGTTTTTT
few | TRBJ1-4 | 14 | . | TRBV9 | CASSVDATNEKLFF | TGTGCCAGCAGCGTAGACGCAACTAATGAAAAACTGTTTTTT
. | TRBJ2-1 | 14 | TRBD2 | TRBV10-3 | CAINPSGSMGEQFF | TGTGCCATCAACCCTAGCGGGAGCATGGGTGAGCAGTTCTTC
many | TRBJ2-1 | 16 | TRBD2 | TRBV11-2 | CASSTRTSGRWDEQFF | TGTGCCAGCAGCACCCGGACTAGCGGGAGATGGGATGAGCAGTTCTTC
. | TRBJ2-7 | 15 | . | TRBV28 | CASTPLGSLSVEQYF | TGTGCCAGCACCCCATTGGGCTCTTTGTCGGTTGAGCAGTACTTC
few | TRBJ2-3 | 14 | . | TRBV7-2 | CASSRGPRTDTQYF | TGTGCCAGCAGCCGGGGACCTCGCACAGATACGCAGTATTTT
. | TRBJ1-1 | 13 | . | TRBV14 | CASSHRGHTEAFF | TGTGCCAGCAGCCACAGAGGGCACACTGAAGCTTTCTTT
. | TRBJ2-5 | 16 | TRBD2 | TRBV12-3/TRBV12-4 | CASSYPGLASQETQYF | TGTGCCAGCAGTTACCCCGGACTAGCTTCCCAAGAGACCCAGTACTTC
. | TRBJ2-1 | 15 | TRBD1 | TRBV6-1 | CASNLPGQGFDEQFF | TGTGCCAGCAACCTACCGGGACAGGGGTTCGATGAGCAGTTCTTC
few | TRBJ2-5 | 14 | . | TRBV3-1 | CASSDRAYQETQYF | TGTGCCAGCAGCGACAGAGCGTACCAAGAGACCCAGTACTTC
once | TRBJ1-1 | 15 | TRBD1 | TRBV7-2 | CASSSLDRGGTEAFF | TGTGCCAGCAGCTCTCTGGACAGGGGTGGCACTGAAGCTTTCTTT
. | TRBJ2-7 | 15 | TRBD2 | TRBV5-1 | CASSLGLADEYEQYF | TGCGCCAGCAGCTTGGGACTAGCGGACGAGTACGAGCAGTACTTC
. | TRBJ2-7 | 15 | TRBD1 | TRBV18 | CASSPLGTGDYEQYF | TGTGCCAGCTCACCACTCGGGACAGGGGACTACGAGCAGTACTTC
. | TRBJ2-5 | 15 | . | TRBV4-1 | CASSQEGRGAETQYF | TGCGCCAGCAGCCAAGAAGGCAGGGGGGCGGAGACCCAGTACTTC
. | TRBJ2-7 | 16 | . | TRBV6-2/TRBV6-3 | CASSYRSSGGTYEQYF | TGTGCCAGCAGTTACAGGAGTAGCGGAGGTACCTACGAGCAGTACTTC
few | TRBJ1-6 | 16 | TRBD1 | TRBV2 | CASSEVGRQGSSPLHF | TGTGCCAGCAGTGAAGTGGGGAGACAGGGCTCTTCACCCCTCCACTTT
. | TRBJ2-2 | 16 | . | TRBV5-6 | CASSPRSQGGTGELFF | TGTGCCAGCAGCCCGAGGTCACAGGGTGGCACCGGGGAGCTGTTTTTT
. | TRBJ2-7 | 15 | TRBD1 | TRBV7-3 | CASSILGQGAYEQYF | TGTGCCAGCAGCATATTAGGACAGGGGGCCTACGAGCAGTACTTC
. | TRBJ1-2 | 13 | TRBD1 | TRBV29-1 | CSDLQGKGYGYTF | TGCAGCGACCTACAGGGGAAGGGTTATGGCTACACCTTC
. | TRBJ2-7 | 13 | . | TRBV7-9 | CASSPTATYEQYF | TGTGCCAGCAGCCCTACCGCGACCTACGAGCAGTACTTC
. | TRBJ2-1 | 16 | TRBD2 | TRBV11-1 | CASSLEPTSGYNEQFF | TGTGCCAGCAGCTTAGAACCCACTAGCGGCTACAATGAGCAGTTCTTC
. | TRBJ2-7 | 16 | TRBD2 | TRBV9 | CASSVGLTSGSYEQYF | TGTGCCAGCAGCGTAGGGTTGACTAGCGGCTCCTACGAGCAGTACTTC
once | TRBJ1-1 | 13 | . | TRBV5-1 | CASSLVGVTEAFF | TGCGCCAGCAGCTTGGTAGGGGTTACTGAAGCTTTCTTT
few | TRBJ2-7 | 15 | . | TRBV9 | CASSVNGGSSDEQYF | TGTGCCAGCAGCGTAAACGGTGGGAGTTCTGACGAGCAGTACTTC
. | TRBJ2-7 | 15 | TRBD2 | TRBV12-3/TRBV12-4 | CASSLGTSGRYEQYF | TGTGCCAGCAGTTTAGGGACTAGCGGCCGCTACGAGCAGTACTTC
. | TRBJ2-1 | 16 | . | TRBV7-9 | CASSSDRRSSYNEQFF | TGTGCCAGCAGCTCAGACCGCCGAAGCTCCTACAATGAGCAGTTCTTC
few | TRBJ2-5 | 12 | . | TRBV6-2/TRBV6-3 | CASEDYQETQYF | TGTGCCAGCGAAGATTATCAAGAGACCCAGTACTTC
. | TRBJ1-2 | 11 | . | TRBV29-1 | CSVPLTYGYTF | TGCAGCGTTCCGTTAACCTATGGCTACACCTTC
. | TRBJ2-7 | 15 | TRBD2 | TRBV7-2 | CASRVAGELSYEQYF | TGTGCCAGCAGAGTAGCGGGGGAGCTATCCTACGAGCAGTACTTC
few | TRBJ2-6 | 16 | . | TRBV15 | CATSRGLGVGANVLTF | TGTGCCACCAGCAGAGGTTTGGGGGTTGGGGCCAACGTCCTGACTTTC
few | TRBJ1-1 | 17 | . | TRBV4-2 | CASSQDPFWGSTTEAFF | TGTGCCAGCAGCCAAGATCCGTTTTGGGGCAGCACCACTGAAGCTTTCTTT
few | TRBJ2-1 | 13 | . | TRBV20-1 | CSARETSYNEQFF | TGCAGTGCTAGGGAAACTAGTTACAATGAGCAGTTCTTC
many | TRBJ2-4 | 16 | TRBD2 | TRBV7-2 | CASSLFWRGGENIQYF | TGTGCCAGCAGCTTATTCTGGCGGGGGGGCGAAAACATTCAGTACTTC
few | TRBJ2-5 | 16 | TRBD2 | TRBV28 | CASSSRLAGVGETQYF | TGTGCCAGCAGTTCCCGACTAGCGGGAGTGGGGGAGACCCAGTACTTC
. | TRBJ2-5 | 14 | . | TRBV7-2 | CASSFRGNQETQYF | TGTGCCAGCAGCTTTAGGGGGAATCAAGAGACCCAGTACTTC
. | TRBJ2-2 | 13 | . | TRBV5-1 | CASERGASGELFF | TGCGCCAGCGAACGGGGGGCCTCCGGGGAGCTGTTTTTT
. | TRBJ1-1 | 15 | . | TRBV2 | CASGAKIGVNTEAFF | TGTGCCAGCGGGGCCAAGATAGGAGTGAACACTGAAGCTTTCTTT
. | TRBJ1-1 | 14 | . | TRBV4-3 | CASSQDQGSTEALF | TGCGCCAGCAGCCAAGATCAGGGGAGCACTGAAGCTCTCTTT
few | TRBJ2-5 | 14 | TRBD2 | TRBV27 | CASRPTSGRKTQYF | TGTGCCAGCAGGCCCACAAGCGGGAGAAAGACCCAGTACTTC
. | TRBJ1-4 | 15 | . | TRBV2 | CASSAGLRSREKLFF | TGTGCCAGCAGTGCGGGCCTCCGGTCGAGGGAAAAACTGTTTTTT
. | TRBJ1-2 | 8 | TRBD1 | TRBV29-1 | CSVGDRGF | TGCAGCGTTGGGGACAGGGGATTC
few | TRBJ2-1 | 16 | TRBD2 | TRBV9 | CASSIKTSGRTNEQFF | TGTGCCAGCAGCATCAAGACTAGCGGGAGGACAAATGAGCAGTTCTTC
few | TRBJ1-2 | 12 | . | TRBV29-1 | CSVEDLGWGYTF | TGCAGCGTTGAAGATTTAGGATGGGGCTACACCTTC
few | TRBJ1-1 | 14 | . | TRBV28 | CASSPQQGNTEAFF | TGTGCCAGCAGTCCCCAACAGGGGAACACTGAAGCTTTCTTT
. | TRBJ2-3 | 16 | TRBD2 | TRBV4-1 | CASSQERAGGPDTQYF | TGCGCCAGCAGCCAAGAAAGGGCGGGAGGTCCAGATACGCAGTATTTT
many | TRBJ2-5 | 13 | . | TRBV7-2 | CASSLNSQETQYF | TGTGCCAGCAGCTTAAACTCCCAGGAGACCCAGTACTTC
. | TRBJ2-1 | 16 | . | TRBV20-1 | CSAREKSRSSPNEQFF | TGCAGTGCTAGAGAAAAATCGAGGAGCTCCCCCAATGAGCAGTTCTTC
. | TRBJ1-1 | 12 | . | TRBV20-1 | CSASTGAPEAFF | TGCAGTGCTAGTACGGGAGCCCCTGAAGCTTTCTTT
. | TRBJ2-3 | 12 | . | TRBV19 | CASSIGGDTQYF | TGTGCCAGTAGTATCGGGGGAGATACGCAGTATTTT
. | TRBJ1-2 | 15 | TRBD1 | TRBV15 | CATSRGGQALYGYTF | TGTGCCACCAGCAGAGGAGGACAGGCCCTCTATGGCTACACCTTC
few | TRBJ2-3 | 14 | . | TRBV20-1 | CSVSRGIVRDTQYF | TGCAGTGTTTCGCGTGGAATTGTTAGAGATACGCAGTATTTT